The entry that follows covers one TCR beta chain sequence. Its specificity is not known. This sample is part of a study of shared clonotypes between healthy human individuals. Study observations and caveats: Generally, naive subsets came out with larger estimated richness than memory subsets.

Donors comprised only Caucasian adults living in Nashville, Tennessee. The sorted-subset replicate PCRs were given about 200 ng DNA, which is 25,000 to 35,000 T cell genomes. Only in-frame clones appear in the TCRdb table, and some are missing; sequencing was by immunoSEQ multiplex PCR. The table records about 980,000 clones, 76% of them present only once. V was clipped by 1 base and J by 4 bases; unmatched bases: 6. Germline loops: CDR1 LNHNV, CDR2 YYDKDF (reference sequence). The CDR3 runs to 16 residues. Input material: memory CD4+ T cells sorted from blood. The subset denotes: CD45RA-negative fraction. The clonotype comes from a man aged 18 to 30 in good health. The gene calls are TRBV15 and TRBJ1-4; 7 bases line up with TRBD1. In DNA, the CDR3 is TGTGCCACCAGCAGAGCTCCGACAGGGAGTAATGAAAAACTGTTTTTT. Translating gives CATSRAPTGSNEKLFF.